A single sample gave rise to the 9 T cell receptor beta chains below, sequenced in a study of cytomegalovirus exposure and HLA in healthy donors. PCR used 60 Vbeta primers and 13 Jbeta primers. Profiled with immunoSEQ multiplex PCR; TCRdb holds only in-frame clones, not every one. The repertoire consists of around 190,000 clones, with about 83% occurring once and the leading ten covering approximately 2.9%. The sequenced sample was PBMCs. All receptors derive from a female donor in good health and CMV-seronegative.

This clone was picked up a small number of times. The genes are TRBV30 and TRBJ1-5; D gene unclear. Deletions cut 0 bases from V and 1 base from J, with 7 bases between. This CDR3 is built from 14 residues. CDR1 and CDR2 from the germline V gene are GTSNPN and SVGIG (reference sequence). The CDR3 bases are TGTGCCTGGAGTGTACTACCGAGCAATCAGCCCCAGCATTTT. Residues: CAWSVLPSNQPQHF. Filled out from reference TRBV30 and TRBJ1-5, the complete variable domain reads SQTIHQWPATLVQPVGSPLSLECTVEGTSNPNLYWYRQAAGRGLQLLFYSVGIGQISSEVPQNLSASRPQDRQFILSSKKLLLSDSGFYLCAWSVLPSNQPQHFGDGTRLSIL.

The chain links TRBV28 to TRBJ2-2, with D possibly TRBD1 on 6 matching bases. The germline V and J ends were trimmed by 2 bases and 1 base, with 11 bases remaining between them. Germline lookup yields CDR1 MDHEN and CDR2 SYDVKM. This CDR3 region has 16 residues. The CDR3: CASSLIAGVNTGELFF. The DNA of the CDR3 is TGTGCCAGCAGTTTAATCGCAGGGGTGAACACCGGGGAGCTGTTTTTT.

This sequence joins TRBV6-4 and TRBJ1-2; D not certain. The V end was cut by 5 bases, the J end by 4 bases, with 11 bases between. The germline gives CDR1 MRHNA, CDR2 SNTAGT. CDR3 length: 13 amino acids. In DNA, the CDR3 is TGTGCCAGCAGTAACGAGGGAACCTATGGCTACACCTTC. It is translated as CASSNEGTYGYTF.

The CDR3 region has the DNA TGTGCCAGCAGTCTCACTAGCGGGAGTTTGTACAATGAGCAGTTCTTC. Translation: CASSLTSGSLYNEQFF. This rearrangement joins TRBV28 to TRBJ2-1; 11 bases fit TRBD2. This CDR3 is built from 16 residues. With 5 bases clipped from V and 4 bases from J, the junction kept 7 bases outside the gene matches. Germline V gene sequence: CDR1 MDHEN, CDR2 SYDVKM.

The rearrangement uses TRBV6-1 and TRBJ2-5, with 7 bases that match TRBD1. The J call may be in error: the DNA end matches TRBJ2-7 better. Per the germline V gene, CDR1 is MNHNS and CDR2 is SASEGT. The CDR3 length is 15 residues. DNA of the CDR3: TGTGCCAGCAGCTTACAGGGGACGGCACCCTACGAGCAGTACTTC. Amino acids: CASSLQGTAPYEQYF.

The chain uses TRBV18 and TRBJ1-1; no clear D. The CDR3 extends over 11 amino acids. Per germline, CDR1 KGHSH and CDR2 LQKENI. Trimming pared 3 bases from V and 11 bases from J, leaving 10 bases between. The CDR3 here is CASSPGRDAFF. The CDR3 DNA is TGTGCCAGCTCACCCGGGAGGGATGCTTTCTTT.

The gene calls are TRBV4-1 and TRBJ2-5, with D perhaps matching TRBD2 (5 bases). Germline V gives CDR1 MGHRA, CDR2 YSYEKL. This CDR3 is 15 amino acids long. V shed 1 base and J shed 4 bases, with 13 bases lying between them. The CDR3 nucleotides are TGCGCCAGCAGCCAAGTTGGGAGCCGCGGAGAGACCCAGTACTTC. Protein sequence: CASSQVGSRGETQYF.

This rearrangement joins TRBV27 to TRBJ2-7, with no clear D. The germline V and J ends were trimmed by 4 bases and 1 base, with 11 bases remaining between them. Germline CDR1 MNHEY, CDR2 SMNVEV (reference sequence). The length of the CDR3 is 14 residues. The CDR3 sequence: CASSSRPNSYEQYF. The CDR3 DNA follows: TGTGCCAGCAGTTCCAGGCCAAATTCCTACGAGCAGTACTTC.

CDR3 DNA sequence: TGTGCCAGCTCACCACAGGGGCGAACCTACGAGCAGTACTTC. It is translated as CASSPQGRTYEQYF. The chain uses TRBV18 and TRBJ2-7, with a tentative D call TRBD1 (5 bases). CDR1 KGHSH and CDR2 LQKENI come from the germline V gene. The CDR3 totals 14 residues. Trimming shortened V by 1 base and J by 2 bases, and 9 bases separated the two germline ends.